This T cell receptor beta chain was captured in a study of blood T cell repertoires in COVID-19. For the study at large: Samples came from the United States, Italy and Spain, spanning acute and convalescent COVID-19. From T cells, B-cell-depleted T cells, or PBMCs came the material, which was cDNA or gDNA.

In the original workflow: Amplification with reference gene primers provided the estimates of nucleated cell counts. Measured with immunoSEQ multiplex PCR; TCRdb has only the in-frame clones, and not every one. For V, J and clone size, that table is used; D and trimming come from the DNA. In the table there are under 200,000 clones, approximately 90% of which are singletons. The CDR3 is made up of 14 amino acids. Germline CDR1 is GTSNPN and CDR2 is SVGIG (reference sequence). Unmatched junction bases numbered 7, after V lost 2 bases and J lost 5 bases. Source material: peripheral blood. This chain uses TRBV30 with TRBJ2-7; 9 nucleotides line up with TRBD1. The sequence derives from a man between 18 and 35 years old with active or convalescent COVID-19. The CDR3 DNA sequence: TGTGCCTGGAGTACCGGGACAGGGTTCAACGAGCAGTACTTC. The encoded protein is CAWSTGTGFNEQYF.